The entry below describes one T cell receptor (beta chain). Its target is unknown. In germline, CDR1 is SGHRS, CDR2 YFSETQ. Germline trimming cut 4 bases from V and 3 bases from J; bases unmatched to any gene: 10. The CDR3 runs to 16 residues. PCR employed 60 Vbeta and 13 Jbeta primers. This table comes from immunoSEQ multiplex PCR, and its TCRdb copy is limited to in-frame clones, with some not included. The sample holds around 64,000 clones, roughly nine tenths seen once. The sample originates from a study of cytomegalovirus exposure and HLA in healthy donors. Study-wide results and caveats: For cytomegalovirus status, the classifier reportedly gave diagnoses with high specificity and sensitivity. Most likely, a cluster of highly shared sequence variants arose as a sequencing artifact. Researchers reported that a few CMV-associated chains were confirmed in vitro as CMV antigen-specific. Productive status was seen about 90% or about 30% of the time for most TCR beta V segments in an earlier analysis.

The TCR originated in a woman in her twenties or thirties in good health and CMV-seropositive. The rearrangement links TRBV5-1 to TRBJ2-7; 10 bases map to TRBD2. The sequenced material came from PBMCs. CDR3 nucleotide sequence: TGCGCCAGCAGCCCCACCGTCAGGACTAGCGGCTACGAGCAGTACTTC. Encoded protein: CASSPTVRTSGYEQYF.